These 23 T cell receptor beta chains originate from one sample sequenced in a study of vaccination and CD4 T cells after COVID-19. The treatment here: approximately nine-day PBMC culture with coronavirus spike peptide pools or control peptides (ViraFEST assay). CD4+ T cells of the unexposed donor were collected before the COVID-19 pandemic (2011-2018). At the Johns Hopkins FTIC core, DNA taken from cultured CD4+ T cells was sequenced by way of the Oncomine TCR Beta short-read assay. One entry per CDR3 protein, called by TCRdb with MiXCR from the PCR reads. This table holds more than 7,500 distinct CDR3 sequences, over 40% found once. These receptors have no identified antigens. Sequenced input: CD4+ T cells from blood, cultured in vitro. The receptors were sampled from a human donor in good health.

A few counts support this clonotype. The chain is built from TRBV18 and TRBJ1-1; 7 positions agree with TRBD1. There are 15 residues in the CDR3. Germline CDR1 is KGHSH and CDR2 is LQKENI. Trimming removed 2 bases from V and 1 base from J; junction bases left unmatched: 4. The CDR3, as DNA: TGTGCCAGCTCACCAGGGGGACAGAGGAACACTGAAGCTTTCTTT. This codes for CASSPGGQRNTEAFF.

CDR3 protein: CATSRDLVLSNQPQHF. The CDR3 region has the DNA TGTGCCACCAGCAGAGATCTAGTCCTTAGCAATCAGCCCCAGCATTTT. The genes are TRBV15 and TRBJ1-5; the D is unclear. The CDR3 runs 16 residues. V dropped 0 bases and J dropped 0 bases, with 9 bases sitting between them. Germline V gene lookup returns CDR1 LNHNV and CDR2 YYDKDF (reference sequence).

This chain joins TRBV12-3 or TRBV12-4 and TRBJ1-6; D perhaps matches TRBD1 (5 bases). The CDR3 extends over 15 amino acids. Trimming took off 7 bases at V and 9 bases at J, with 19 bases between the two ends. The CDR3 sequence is CASTPFWGNGSPLHF. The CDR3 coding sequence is TGTGCCAGCACCCCCTTCTGGGGGAACGGTTCACCCCTCCACTTT.

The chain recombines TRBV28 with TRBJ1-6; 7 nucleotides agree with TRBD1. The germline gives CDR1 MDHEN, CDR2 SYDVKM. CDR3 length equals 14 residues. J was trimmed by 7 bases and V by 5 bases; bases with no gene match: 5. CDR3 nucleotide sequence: TGTGCCAGCAGTGCTCCGGGACAGAATTCACCCCTCCACTTT. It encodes CASSAPGQNSPLHF.

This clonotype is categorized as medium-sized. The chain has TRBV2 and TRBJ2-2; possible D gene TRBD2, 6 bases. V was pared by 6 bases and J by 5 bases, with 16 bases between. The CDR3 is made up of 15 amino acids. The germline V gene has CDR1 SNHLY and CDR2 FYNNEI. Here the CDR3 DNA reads TGTGCCAGCAGGGGAGGCAGCCCACTGACCGGGGAGCTGTTTTTT. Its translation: CASRGGSPLTGELFF.

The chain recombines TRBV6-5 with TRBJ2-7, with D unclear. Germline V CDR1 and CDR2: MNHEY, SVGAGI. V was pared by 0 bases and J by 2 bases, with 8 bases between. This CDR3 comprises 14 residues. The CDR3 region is CASSYSAATYEQYF. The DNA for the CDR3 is TGTGCCAGCAGTTACTCGGCGGCTACCTACGAGCAGTACTTC.

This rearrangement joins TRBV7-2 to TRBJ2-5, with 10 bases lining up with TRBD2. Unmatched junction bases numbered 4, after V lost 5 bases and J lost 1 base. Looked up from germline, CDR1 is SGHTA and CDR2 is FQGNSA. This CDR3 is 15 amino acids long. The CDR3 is CASSKQRGGQETQYF. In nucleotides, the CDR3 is TGTGCCAGCAGCAAGCAGCGGGGGGGCCAAGAGACCCAGTACTTC.

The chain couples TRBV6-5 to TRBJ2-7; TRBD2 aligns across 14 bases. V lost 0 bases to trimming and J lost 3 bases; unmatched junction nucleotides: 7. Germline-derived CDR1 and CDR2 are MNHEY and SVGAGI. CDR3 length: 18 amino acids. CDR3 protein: CASSYSGTSGGWSYEQYF. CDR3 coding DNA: TGTGCCAGCAGTTACTCCGGGACTAGCGGGGGATGGAGCTACGAGCAGTACTTC.

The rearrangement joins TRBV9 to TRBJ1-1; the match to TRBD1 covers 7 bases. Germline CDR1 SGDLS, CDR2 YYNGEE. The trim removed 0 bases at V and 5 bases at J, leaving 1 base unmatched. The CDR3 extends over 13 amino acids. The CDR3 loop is CASSVEDRTEAFF. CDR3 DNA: TGTGCCAGCAGCGTAGAGGACAGGACTGAAGCTTTCTTT.

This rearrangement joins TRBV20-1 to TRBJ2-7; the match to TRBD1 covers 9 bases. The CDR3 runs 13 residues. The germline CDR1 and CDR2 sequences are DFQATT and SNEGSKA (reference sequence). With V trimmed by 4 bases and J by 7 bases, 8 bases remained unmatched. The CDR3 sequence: CSAIRQGGKEQYF. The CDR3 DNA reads TGCAGTGCTATCCGACAGGGGGGAAAAGAGCAGTACTTC.

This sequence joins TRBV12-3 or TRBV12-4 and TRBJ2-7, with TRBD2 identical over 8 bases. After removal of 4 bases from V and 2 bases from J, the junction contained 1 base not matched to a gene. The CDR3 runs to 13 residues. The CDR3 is CASSSGLAYEQYF. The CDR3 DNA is TGTGCCAGCAGTTCGGGACTAGCCTACGAGCAGTACTTC.

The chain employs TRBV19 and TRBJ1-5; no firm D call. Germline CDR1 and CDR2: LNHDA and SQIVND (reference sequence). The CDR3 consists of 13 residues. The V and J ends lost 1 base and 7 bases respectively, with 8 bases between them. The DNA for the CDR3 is TGTGCCAGTAGTATAGCTTCTTGGCAGCCCCAGCATTTT. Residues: CASSIASWQPQHF.

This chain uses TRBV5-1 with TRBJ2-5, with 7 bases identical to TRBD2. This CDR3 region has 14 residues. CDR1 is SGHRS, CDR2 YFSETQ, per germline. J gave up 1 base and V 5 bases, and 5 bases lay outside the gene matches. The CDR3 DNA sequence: TGCGCCAGCAGACCGGGACTACTCCAAGAGACCCAGTACTTC. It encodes CASRPGLLQETQYF.

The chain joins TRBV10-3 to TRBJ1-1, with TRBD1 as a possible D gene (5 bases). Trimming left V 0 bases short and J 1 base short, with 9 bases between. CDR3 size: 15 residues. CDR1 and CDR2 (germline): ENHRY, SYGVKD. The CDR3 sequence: CAISESTVRNTEAFF. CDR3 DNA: TGTGCCATCAGTGAGTCGACAGTAAGGAACACTGAAGCTTTCTTT.

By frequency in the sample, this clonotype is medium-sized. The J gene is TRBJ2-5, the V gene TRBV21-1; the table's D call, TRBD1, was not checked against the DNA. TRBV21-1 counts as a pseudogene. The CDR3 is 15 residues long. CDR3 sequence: CASIGILGPTEDQYF. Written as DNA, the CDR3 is TGTGCCAGCATCGGCATATTGGGGCCGACTGAGGACCAGTACTTC.

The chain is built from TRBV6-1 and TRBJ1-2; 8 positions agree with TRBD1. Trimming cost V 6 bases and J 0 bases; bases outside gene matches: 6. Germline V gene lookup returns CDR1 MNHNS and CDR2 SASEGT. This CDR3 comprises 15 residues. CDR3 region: CASSGPGQANYGYTF. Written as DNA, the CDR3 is TGTGCCAGCAGCGGACCGGGACAGGCTAACTATGGCTACACCTTC.

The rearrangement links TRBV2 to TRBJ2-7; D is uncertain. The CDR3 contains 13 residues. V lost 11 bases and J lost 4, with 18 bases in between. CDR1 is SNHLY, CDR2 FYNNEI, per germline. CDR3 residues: CAGTSWVLYEQYF. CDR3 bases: TGTGCCGGCACCTCATGGGTCCTGTACGAGCAGTACTTC. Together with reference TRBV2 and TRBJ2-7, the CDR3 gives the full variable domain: EPEVTQTPSHQVTQMGQEVILRCVPISNHLYFYWYRQILGQKVEFLVSFYNNEISEKSEIFDDQFSVERPDGSNFTLKIRSTKLEDSAMYFCAGTSWVLYEQYFGPGTRLTVT.

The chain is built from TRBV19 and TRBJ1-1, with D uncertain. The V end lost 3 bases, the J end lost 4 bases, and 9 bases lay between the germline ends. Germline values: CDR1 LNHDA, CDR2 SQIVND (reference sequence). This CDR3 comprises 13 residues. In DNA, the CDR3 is TGTGCCAGTAGTATTTCGGGGTTCACTGAAGCTTTCTTT. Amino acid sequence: CASSISGFTEAFF. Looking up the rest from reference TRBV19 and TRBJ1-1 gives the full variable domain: DGGITQSPKYLFRKEGQNVTLSCEQNLNHDAMYWYRQDPGQGLRLIYYSQIVNDFQKGDIAEGYSVSREKKESFPLTVTSAQKNPTAFYLCASSISGFTEAFFGQGTRLTVV.

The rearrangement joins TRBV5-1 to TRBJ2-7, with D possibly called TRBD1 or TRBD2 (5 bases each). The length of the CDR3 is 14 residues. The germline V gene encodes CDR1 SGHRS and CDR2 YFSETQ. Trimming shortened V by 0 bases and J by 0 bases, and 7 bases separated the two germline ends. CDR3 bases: TGCGCCAGCAGCTTGGAGGGGAGCTCCTACGAGCAGTACTTC. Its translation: CASSLEGSSYEQYF.

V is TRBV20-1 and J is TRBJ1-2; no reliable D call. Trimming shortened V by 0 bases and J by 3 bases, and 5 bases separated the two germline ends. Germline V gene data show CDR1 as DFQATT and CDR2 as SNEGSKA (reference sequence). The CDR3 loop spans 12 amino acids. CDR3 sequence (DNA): TGCAGTGCTAGAGATATTCACTATGGCTACACCTTC. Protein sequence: CSARDIHYGYTF.

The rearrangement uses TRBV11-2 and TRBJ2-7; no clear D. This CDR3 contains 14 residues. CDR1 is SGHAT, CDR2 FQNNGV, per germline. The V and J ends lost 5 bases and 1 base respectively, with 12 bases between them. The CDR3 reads CASSQSATSYEQYF. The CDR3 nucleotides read TGTGCCAGCAGCCAAAGCGCCACGTCCTACGAGCAGTACTTC.

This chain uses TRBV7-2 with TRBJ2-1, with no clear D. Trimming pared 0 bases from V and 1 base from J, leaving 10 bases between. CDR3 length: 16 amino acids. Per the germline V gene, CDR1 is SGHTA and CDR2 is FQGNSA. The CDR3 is CASSLALGSSYNEQFF. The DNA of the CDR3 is TGTGCCAGCAGCTTAGCTTTGGGGTCGTCCTACAATGAGCAGTTCTTC.

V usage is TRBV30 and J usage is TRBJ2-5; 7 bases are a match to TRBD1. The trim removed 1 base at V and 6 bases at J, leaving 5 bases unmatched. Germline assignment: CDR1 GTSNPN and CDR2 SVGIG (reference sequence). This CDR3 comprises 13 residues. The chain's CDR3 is CAWSGQGPQTQYF. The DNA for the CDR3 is TGTGCCTGGAGTGGACAGGGCCCCCAGACCCAGTACTTC.